A selection of T cell receptor beta chains follows, all from one sample in a study of CD4 and CD8 cells across lung adenocarcinoma regions. TCRdb fed the PCR reads into MiXCR, producing one record per CDR3 protein. There are about 5,200 distinct CDR3 sequences in the sample; approximately 50% occur only once, and just under 20% lies in the top ten. The sample taken for sequencing was CD4+ T cells from the margin of a lung tumor. All receptors come from a male donor with lung adenocarcinoma. The CD4 and CD8 labels of this study may be unreliable. The CDR3 runs from the conserved cysteine through the conserved F or W. A D gene is named only where the DNA matches it firmly. Clone sizes are given selectively: once, few, many, or a class where the clone is expanded.

j_call d_call clone_size v_call cdr3_nt cdr3_aa
TRBJ2-7 - medium-sized TRBV6-1 TGTGCCAGCAGGGGGGGACTCGTCCACGAGCAGTACTTC CASRGGLVHEQYF
TRBJ2-4 TRBD2 - TRBV9 TGTGCCAGCAGCCCGAAACCTAGCGGGAGGGACATTCAGTACTTC CASSPKPSGRDIQYF
TRBJ2-3 - - TRBV27 TGTGCCAGCAGTCCGGGCCGAGGGGCCTGTGACAAAGATACGCAGTATTTC CASSPGRGACDKDTQYF
TRBJ1-6 - medium-sized TRBV6-1 TGTGCCAGCAGGACCCGGGTAGGGAATTCACCCCTCCACTTT CASRTRVGNSPLHF
TRBJ2-1 - - TRBV4-2 TGTGCCAGCAGCCAAGACTCCTTGGGGGACCCCTACAATGAGCAGTTCTTC CASSQDSLGDPYNEQFF
TRBJ2-7 - - TRBV6-1 TGTGCCAGCGGGAGGGGACAGGAGTACGAGCAGTACTTC CASGRGQEYEQYF
TRBJ2-3 TRBD2 few TRBV6-1 TGTGCCAGCAGTCTCACACTAGCGGCCAGCACAGATACGCAGTATTTT CASSLTLAASTDTQYF
TRBJ2-3 - - TRBV10-1 TGCGCCAGGAGTTCGGGAACCAAAGATATGCAGTATTTC CARSSGTKDMQYF
TRBJ1-1 - - TRBV6-1 TGTGCCAGCAGTGATATGGGTGAAGCTTTCTTT CASSDMGEAFF
TRBJ2-1 TRBD2 - TRBV27 TGTGCCAGCAGACCACTAGCGGTCTCCTACAATGAGCAGTTCTTC CASRPLAVSYNEQFF
TRBJ2-3 TRBD2 few TRBV27 TGTGCCAGCAGTTCCCGACTAGCGGGAGGCACAGATACGCAGTATTTT CASSSRLAGGTDTQYF
TRBJ2-3 - - TRBV10-1 TGCGCCAGCGGTTCAGGAACCAAAAACATGCAGTATTTT CASGSGTKNMQYF
TRBJ2-3 TRBD2 - TRBV27 TGTGCCAGCAGACGACTAGCGGGATTAATAGATACGCAGTATTTT CASRRLAGLIDTQYF
TRBJ1-2 - few TRBV6-1 TGTGCCAGCAGTGAAAGGAGGGACTCCTATGGCTACACCTTC CASSERRDSYGYTF
TRBJ2-1 - - TRBV5-1 TGCGCCAGCAGCCAACAGGGAGGTGAGCAGTTCTTC CASSQQGGEQFF
TRBJ2-1 TRBD2 large TRBV27 TGTGCCAGCAGACACATAGCGGGAGGGCCAAGATACAATGAGCAGTTCTTC CASRHIAGGPRYNEQFF
TRBJ2-1 - few TRBV7-2 TGTGCCAGCAGCCCTTTGTATGGGGCCTACAATGAGCAGTTCTTC CASSPLYGAYNEQFF
TRBJ2-3 TRBD1 few TRBV28 TGTGCCAGCACTCCCGGGACAGGGTTTGATACGCAGTATTTT CASTPGTGFDTQYF
TRBJ2-4 - - TRBV24-1 TGTGCCACCAGTGAGGGCGGAAACATTCAGTACTTC CATSEGGNIQYF
TRBJ1-1 - few TRBV10-1 TGCGCCAGCAGTCAGGGGCTGATGGGCACTGAAGCTTTCTTT CASSQGLMGTEAFF
TRBJ2-3 TRBD1 - TRBV6-1 TGTGCCAGCGCTGAACTAGGGGGCCGATTCAAAGATACGCAGTATTTT CASAELGGRFKDTQYF
TRBJ2-1 TRBD1 - TRBV6-5 TGTGCCAGCAGTTACCGTATGGGACAGGGTCGCAATGAGCAGTTCTTC CASSYRMGQGRNEQFF
TRBJ2-2 - - TRBV27 TGTGCCAGCACGTCAACGGGAGTTAACACCGGGGAGCTGTTTTTT CASTSTGVNTGELFF
TRBJ1-5 - - TRBV7-7 TGTGCTAGCAGCGGCCAAGCGATAATTCAGCCCCAGCATTTT CASSGQAIIQPQHF
TRBJ2-3 - once TRBV7-2 TGCGGCAGCACGGGAGAGAGGGCAGCAAATACGCAGTACTTT CGSTGERAANTQYF
TRBJ2-4 TRBD2 few TRBV6-1 TGTGCCAGCAGCCGGAGCGGGAGGGGAAACAAAAACATTCAGTACTTC CASSRSGRGNKNIQYF
TRBJ2-3 - large TRBV27 TGTGCCAGCAGGACGGGATTTCAATACACAGATACGCAGTATTTT CASRTGFQYTDTQYF
TRBJ1-2 - - TRBV6-1 TGTGCCAGCAGGGAAGATGGCTACACCTTC CASREDGYTF
TRBJ2-3 TRBD2 - TRBV6-4 TGTGCCGGGGGTGACGGGAGCGGGAGTGCAGATACGCAGTATTTT CAGGDGSGSADTQYF
TRBJ2-3 TRBD2 medium-sized TRBV14 TGTGCCAGCAGCCAAGTTAGCGGGGGCACAGATACGCAGTATTTT CASSQVSGGTDTQYF
TRBJ1-1 - - TRBV4-1 TGCGCCAGCAGCCAAGATCCAGGGATGAACACTGAAGCTTTCTTT CASSQDPGMNTEAFF
TRBJ2-6 - - TRBV6-1 TGTGCCAGGGGACTCCAGGCCGTAATTACAGATACGCTGTATTTT CARGLQAVITDTLYF
TRBJ2-5 TRBD2 - TRBV4-1 TGCGCCAGCAGCCAAGTTTTCGGGTCTAGCGGGAGGTCAGAGACCCAGTACTTC CASSQVFGSSGRSETQYF
TRBJ2-6 TRBD1 once TRBV6-1 TGTGCCAGCAGTGAAGCAACGAGGGGGCGGACTGGGGCCAACGTCCTGTCCTTC CASSEATRGRTGANVLSF
TRBJ2-1 TRBD2 - TRBV12-3/TRBV12-4 TGTGCCAGCAGTTACCGGCCGTCCCGACTAGCGGGGGGATACAATGAGCAGTTCTTC CASSYRPSRLAGGYNEQFF
TRBJ2-1 TRBD2 medium-sized TRBV27 TGTGCCAGCAGTCCCGGGGCTAGCGGTTACAATGAGCAGTTCTTC CASSPGASGYNEQFF
TRBJ1-2 - few TRBV6-1 TGTGCCAGCCAACCCCGCGGGGGGGACTATGGCTACACCTTC CASQPRGGDYGYTF
TRBJ2-1 - large TRBV10-1 TGCGCCAGCAGTACTTACAATGAGCAGTTCTTC CASSTYNEQFF
TRBJ2-1 - - TRBV3-1 TGTGCCACCACCTACTACGGGAGCAATGAGCAGTTCTTC CATTYYGSNEQFF
TRBJ2-5 TRBD1 medium-sized TRBV6-1 TGTGCCAGCCGACTTACAGGGGGCTCGGAGACCCAGTACTTC CASRLTGGSETQYF
TRBJ2-7 TRBD2 few TRBV3-1 TGTGCCAGCAGCCAAGTAAGCGGGAGTTACGAGCAGTACTTC CASSQVSGSYEQYF
TRBJ2-1 - - TRBV4-2 TGTGCCAGCAATTGGGTGGGGGGATCCTACAATGAGCAGTTCTTC CASNWVGGSYNEQFF
TRBJ2-3 - medium-sized TRBV6-1 TGTGCCACCCGTAAGGGGCGGGGCCCCGCAGATACGCAGTATTTT CATRKGRGPADTQYF
TRBJ2-3 - - TRBV10-1 TGCGCCAGCGGTTCAGGAGCCAAAAACACGCAGTATTTT CASGSGAKNTQYF
TRBJ2-7 TRBD1 - TRBV6-1 TGTGCCAGCAGGATACAGGGGGCAACCTCCTACGAGCAGTACTTC CASRIQGATSYEQYF
TRBJ2-3 - medium-sized TRBV14 TGTGCCAGCAGCCAAGATGGGGCTTGGGGGACTGGCACAGATACGCAGTATTTT CASSQDGAWGTGTDTQYF
TRBJ2-1 - few TRBV6-4 TGTGCCAGCAGTGACTTACTGGGCCCGCGGTTCTTC CASSDLLGPRFF
TRBJ2-1 TRBD2 - TRBV7-2 TGTGCCAGCAGCTTCCAGGCGGGAGATACCTACAATGAGCAGTTCTTC CASSFQAGDTYNEQFF